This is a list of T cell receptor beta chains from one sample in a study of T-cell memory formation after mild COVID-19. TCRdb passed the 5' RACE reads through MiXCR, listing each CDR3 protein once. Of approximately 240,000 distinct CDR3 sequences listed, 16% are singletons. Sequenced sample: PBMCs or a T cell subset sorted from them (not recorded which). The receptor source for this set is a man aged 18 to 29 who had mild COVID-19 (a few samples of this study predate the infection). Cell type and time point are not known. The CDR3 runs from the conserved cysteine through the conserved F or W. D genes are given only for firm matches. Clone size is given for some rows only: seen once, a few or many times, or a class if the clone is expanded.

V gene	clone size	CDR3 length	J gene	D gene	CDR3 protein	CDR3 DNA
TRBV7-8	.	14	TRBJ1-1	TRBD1	CASSRQGSSTEAFF	TGTGCCAGCAGTCGACAGGGGTCGAGCACTGAAGCTTTCTTT
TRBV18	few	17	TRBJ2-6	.	CASSPLTVPSGANVLTF	TGTGCCAGCTCACCACTGACAGTTCCCTCTGGGGCCAACGTCCTGACTTTC
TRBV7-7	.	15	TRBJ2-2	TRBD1	CASSSRQGNTGELFF	TGTGCCAGCAGCTCGCGACAGGGGAACACCGGGGAGCTGTTTTTT
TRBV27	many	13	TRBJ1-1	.	CASSLLTGTEAFF	TGTGCCAGCAGTTTATTGACCGGCACTGAAGCTTTCTTT
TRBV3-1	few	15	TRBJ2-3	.	CASGPDLSGTDTQYF	TGTGCCAGCGGACCAGATCTTTCGGGCACAGATACGCAGTATTTT
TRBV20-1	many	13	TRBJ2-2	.	CSASNYVDGELFF	TGCAGTGCTAGTAACTATGTCGACGGGGAGCTGTTTTTT
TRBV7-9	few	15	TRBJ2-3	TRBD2	CASSQRGAITDTQYF	TGTGCCAGCAGCCAGCGGGGGGCCATAACAGATACGCAGTATTTT
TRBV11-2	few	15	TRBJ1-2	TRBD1	CASSLNRDRNYGYTF	TGTGCCAGCAGCTTAAATAGGGACAGAAACTATGGCTACACCTTC
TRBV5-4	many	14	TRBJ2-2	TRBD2	CASSLAGEIGELFF	TGTGCCAGCAGCTTAGCGGGGGAAATCGGGGAGCTGTTTTTT
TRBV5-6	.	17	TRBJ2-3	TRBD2	CASSLALAGGLTDTQYF	TGTGCCAGCAGCTTGGCCCTAGCGGGGGGACTCACAGATACGCAGTATTTT
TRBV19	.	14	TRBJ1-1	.	CASSIVAGDTEAFF	TGTGCCAGTAGTATAGTCGCCGGAGACACTGAAGCTTTCTTT
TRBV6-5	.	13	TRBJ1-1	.	CASSYRVSTEAFF	TGTGCCAGCAGTTACAGGGTGAGCACTGAAGCTTTCTTT
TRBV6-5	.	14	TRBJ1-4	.	CASKRDPTNEKLFF	TGTGCCAGCAAGCGAGACCCAACTAATGAAAAACTGTTTTTT